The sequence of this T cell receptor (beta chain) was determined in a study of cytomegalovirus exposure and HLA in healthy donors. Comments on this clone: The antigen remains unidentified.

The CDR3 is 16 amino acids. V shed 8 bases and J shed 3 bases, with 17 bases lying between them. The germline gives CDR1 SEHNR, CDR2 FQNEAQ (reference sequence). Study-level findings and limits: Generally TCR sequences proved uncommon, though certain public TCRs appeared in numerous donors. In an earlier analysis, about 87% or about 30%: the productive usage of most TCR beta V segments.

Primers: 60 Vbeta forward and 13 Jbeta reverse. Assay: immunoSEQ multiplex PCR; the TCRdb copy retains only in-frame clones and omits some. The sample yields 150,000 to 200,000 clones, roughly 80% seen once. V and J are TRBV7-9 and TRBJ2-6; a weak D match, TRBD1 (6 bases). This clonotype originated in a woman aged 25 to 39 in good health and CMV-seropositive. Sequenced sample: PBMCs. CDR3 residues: CASRDTGSLGANVLTF. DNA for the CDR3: TGTGCCAGCCGGGACACCGGGTCCCTTGGGGCCAACGTCCTGACTTTC.